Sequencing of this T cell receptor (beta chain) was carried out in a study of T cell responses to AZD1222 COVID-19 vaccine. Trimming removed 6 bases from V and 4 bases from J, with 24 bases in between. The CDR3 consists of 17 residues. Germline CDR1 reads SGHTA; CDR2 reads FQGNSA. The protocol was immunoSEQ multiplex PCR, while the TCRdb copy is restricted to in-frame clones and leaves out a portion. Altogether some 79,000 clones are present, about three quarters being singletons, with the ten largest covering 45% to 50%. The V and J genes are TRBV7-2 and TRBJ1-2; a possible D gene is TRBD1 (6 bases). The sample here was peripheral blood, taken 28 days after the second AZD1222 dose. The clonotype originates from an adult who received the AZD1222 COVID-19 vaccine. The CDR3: CASRSSLTRGLTYGYTF. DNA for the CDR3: TGTGCCAGCAGATCTTCCCTAACTCGGGGGCTCACCTATGGCTACACCTTC.